Shown below are 22 T cell receptor beta chains from a single sample sequenced in a study of CD8 T cells in Susac syndrome. After extraction with the RNeasy kit, 0.5 to 1 ug of the RNA was reverse transcribed using random hexamers. TCRdb passed the immunoSEQ multiplex PCR reads through MiXCR, listing each CDR3 protein once. The sample shows more than 80,000 distinct CDR3 sequences, less than 95% of them seen only once. The specimen sequenced was CD8+ T cells from PBMCs. The receptors stem from a human donor with Susac syndrome.

This clonotype was picked up one time. The V and J genes are TRBV23-1 and TRBJ2-3; tentatively, D is TRBD1 (6 bases). TRBV23-1 counts as an open reading frame of uncertain function. The CDR3 spans 16 residues. The V end was cut by 0 bases, the J end by 0 bases, with 10 bases between. The CDR3: CASSQSPGHSTDTQYF. The CDR3 region has the DNA TGCGCCAGCAGTCAATCACCGGGACATAGCACAGATACGCAGTATTTT.

This chain joins TRBV29-1 and TRBJ2-5; TRBD1 aligns across 11 bases. Germline CDR1 SQVTM, CDR2 ANQGSEA. The CDR3 consists of 14 residues. The V and J ends lost 1 base and 4 bases, in that order; junction bases with no gene match: 2. CDR3 DNA: TGCAGCGTTGAAGTTGGACAGGGGGCAGAGACCCAGTACTTC. Amino acids: CSVEVGQGAETQYF.

The rearrangement links TRBV6-6 to TRBJ1-5, with D maybe TRBD1 (5 bases). V was cut by 6 bases and J by 4 bases, with 16 bases left in between. CDR3 length: 15 residues. Per the germline V gene, CDR1 is MNHNY and CDR2 is SVGAGI (reference sequence). The CDR3 is CASRPGKGVNQPQHF. The DNA for the CDR3 is TGTGCCAGCAGGCCCGGGAAAGGGGTGAATCAGCCCCAGCATTTT.

V and J are TRBV6-2 or TRBV6-3 and TRBJ2-5; D is undetermined. Germline V gene data show CDR1 as MNHEY and CDR2 as SVGEGT. CDR3 length: 11 amino acids. Between the trimmed V and J ends, which lost 5 bases and 4 bases, there was a span of 5 bases. CDR3 amino acids: CASSAPETQYF. The CDR3 DNA follows: TGTGCCAGCAGTGCCCCAGAGACCCAGTACTTC.

V gene TRBV29-1 combines with J gene TRBJ1-2; perhaps TRBD1 as D (5 bases). The CDR3 runs to 14 residues. Trimming stripped 3 bases from V and 2 bases from J, with 13 bases between. Germline-derived CDR1 and CDR2 are SQVTM and ANQGSEA. In nucleotides, the CDR3 is TGCAGCGTTGAGGAGGAAGGGGCGAACTATGGCTACACCTTC. Amino acids: CSVEEEGANYGYTF.

The chain has TRBV20-1 and TRBJ2-1; D not resolved. Trimming removed 0 bases from V and 14 bases from J, with 23 bases in between. CDR3 length: 15 amino acids. CDR1 DFQATT and CDR2 SNEGSKA come from the germline V gene (reference sequence). This chain's CDR3 is CSARDPLRSEALEFF. The CDR3 region has the DNA TGCAGTGCTAGAGACCCCCTCAGGAGCGAGGCGTTGGAGTTCTTC.

The rearrangement links TRBV9 to TRBJ1-2; D call uncertain. The germline gives CDR1 SGDLS, CDR2 YYNGEE. Trimming cost V 0 bases and J 4 bases, with 16 bases left between them. The CDR3 has 16 amino acids. CDR3: CASSVASGQPPYGYTF. The DNA of the CDR3 is TGTGCCAGCAGCGTAGCCAGTGGCCAGCCCCCCTATGGCTACACCTTC.

By sample share, this clonotype is medium-sized. A junction boundary mismatches the germline segment, possibly from a read error. The V and J genes are TRBV7-2 and TRBJ2-1, with D perhaps TRBD1 (6 bases). Germline V gene data show CDR1 as SGHTA and CDR2 as FQGNSA. The CDR3 sequence is 15 residues long. The CDR3 sequence: CASSIGTTSYNEQFF. CDR3 in DNA: TGCGCCAGCAGCATAGGGACAACCTCCTACAATGAGCAGTTCTTC.

This clonotype occurred once. This rearrangement joins TRBV6-5 to TRBJ2-1; D is perhaps TRBD1 or TRBD2 (5 bases each). Germline assignment: CDR1 MNHEY and CDR2 SVGAGI. V was clipped by 8 bases and J by 5 bases, with 10 bases between them. There are 12 residues in the CDR3. The CDR3 loop reads CASGDRHNEQFF. CDR3 DNA sequence: TGTGCCAGCGGGGACCGACACAATGAGCAGTTCTTC.

The chain joins TRBV18 to TRBJ1-4, with D maybe TRBD1 (5 bases). Per germline, CDR1 KGHSH and CDR2 LQKENI. Trimming removed 8 bases at V and 2 bases at J, with 12 bases between. This CDR3 contains 14 residues. The CDR3 DNA sequence: TGTGCCAGCACTCGGGACGGTACTAATGAAAAACTGTTTTTT. Its translation is CASTRDGTNEKLFF.

The chain links TRBV7-8 to TRBJ2-5; tentatively, D is TRBD1 (5 bases). Trimming cost V 0 bases and J 5 bases, with 10 bases left between them. The CDR3 is made up of 14 amino acids. Germline V gene data show CDR1 as SGHVS and CDR2 as FQNEAQ. CDR3: CASSLAVGQETQYF. Here the CDR3 DNA reads TGTGCCAGCAGCTTAGCCGTGGGGCAGGAGACCCAGTACTTC.

This clonotype was seen only once. CDR3: CASSQSSQGDTQYF. The CDR3, as DNA: TGCGCCAGCAGCCAATCCAGCCAGGGCGATACGCAGTATTTT. The rearrangement joins TRBV4-3 to TRBJ2-3; weak D call: TRBD1 (5 bases). The germline V and J ends were trimmed by 2 bases and 6 bases, with 12 bases remaining between them. The germline CDR1 and CDR2 sequences are LGHNA and YSLEER. The CDR3 length is 14 residues.

V gene TRBV12-3 or TRBV12-4 combines with J gene TRBJ1-5; D ambiguous. Trimming pared 6 bases from V and 1 base from J, leaving 7 bases between. The CDR3 is 13 residues long. This CDR3 reads CASRTSSNQPQHF. CDR3 nucleotide sequence: TGTGCCAGCAGAACAAGCAGCAATCAGCCCCAGCATTTT.

J is TRBJ1-1 and V is TRBV12-3 or TRBV12-4, with D possibly matching TRBD1 (6 bases). V lost 5 bases and J lost 1, with 14 bases in between. There are 15 residues in the CDR3. The CDR3 DNA sequence: TGTGCCAGCAGTCCCTCCGACAGGAGGAACACTGAAGCTTTCTTT. Encoded protein: CASSPSDRRNTEAFF.

The genes are TRBV7-2 and TRBJ2-7; D not certain. V dropped 1 base and J dropped 2 bases, with 9 bases sitting between them. Germline CDR1 SGHTA, CDR2 FQGNSA. This CDR3 comprises 14 residues. In DNA form, the CDR3 reads TGTGCCAGCAGCTTAGGCTTAGGTGCCTACGAGCAGTACTTC. It specifies CASSLGLGAYEQYF.

DNA of the CDR3: TGTGCCAGCAGTTCCTCGACTAGCACAGATACGCAGTATTTT. The encoded protein is CASSSSTSTDTQYF. This chain uses TRBV7-2 with TRBJ2-3, with D unclear. The CDR3 length is 14 residues. Between the trimmed V and J ends, which lost 6 bases and 0 bases, there was a span of 10 bases. The germline gives CDR1 SGHTA, CDR2 FQGNSA.

V usage is TRBV9 and J usage is TRBJ1-2, with 11 bases identical to TRBD1. This CDR3 contains 16 residues. Germline V gene lookup returns CDR1 SGDLS and CDR2 YYNGEE. The V gene end was trimmed by 4 bases and the J gene end by 7 bases; junction bases not matched to a gene: 12. CDR3 residues: CASSRPRGQGASGYTF. The DNA of the CDR3 is TGTGCCAGCAGCCGCCCCCGAGGACAGGGGGCAAGTGGCTACACCTTC.

The chain links TRBV29-1 to TRBJ2-2; no firm D call. The CDR3 covers 11 residues. Trimming cost V 6 bases and J 1 base, with 3 bases left between them. Per germline, CDR1 SQVTM and CDR2 ANQGSEA. CDR3 bases: TGCAGCGTGGTGAACACCGGGGAGCTGTTTTTT. It codes for CSVVNTGELFF.

The chain employs TRBV7-3 and TRBJ2-5; D unclear. This CDR3 spans 14 amino acids. Germline CDR1 SGHTA, CDR2 FQGTGA. V lost 5 bases, J lost 0 bases, and 10 bases lay in between. CDR3 region: CASSLGNNQETQYF. CDR3 sequence (DNA): TGTGCCAGCAGCCTGGGCAACAACCAAGAGACCCAGTACTTC.

The chain is built from TRBV12-3 or TRBV12-4 and TRBJ2-2; D is unclear. The CDR3 loop spans 14 amino acids. The V and J ends lost 6 bases and 1 base respectively, with 9 bases between them. In DNA, the CDR3 is TGTGCCAGCAGCACCTATAAGAACACCGGGGAGCTGTTTTTT. Translated, it gives CASSTYKNTGELFF.

This chain connects TRBV24-1 to TRBJ2-1; D possibly corresponds to TRBD1 (6 bases). The CDR3 loop spans 14 amino acids. Trimming left V 4 bases short and J 7 bases short, with 13 bases between. CDR1 is KGHDR, CDR2 SFDVKD, per germline. The CDR3 reads CATSDPLTGNEQFF. The CDR3 bases are TGTGCCACCAGTGACCCCTTAACAGGGAATGAGCAGTTCTTC.

The rearrangement uses TRBV3-1 and TRBJ2-5; a weak D match, TRBD2 (5 bases). Germline V CDR1 and CDR2: LGHDT, YNNKEL (reference sequence). This CDR3 contains 15 residues. Trimming took off 2 bases at V and 5 bases at J, with 15 bases between the two ends. CDR3 bases: TGTGCCAGCAGCCAACAACCCGAGGGCAGTGAGACCCAGTACTTC. Encoded protein: CASSQQPEGSETQYF.